The rows below give T cell receptor beta chains drawn from one sample of a study of blood T cell repertoires in COVID-19. Clones were read by immunoSEQ multiplex PCR, and TCRdb kept only the in-frame ones, dropping some. The data contain about 460,000 clones, more than 85% of them seen just once; the ten biggest clones take up approximately 8%. Material: PBMCs or T cells enriched from blood (not recorded which). Receptors were obtained from an older woman who had recovered from COVID-19. Both conserved end residues are part of each CDR3. The size of a clone is reported for some rows only, either as once, few or many, or as a class for expanded clones.

CASSQEGQLSGNTIYF	TRBV4-1	.
CASSVRRENQPQHF	TRBV2	.
CASSHRDRVGKLFF	TRBV27	few
CATSDPQAGANTGELFF	TRBV24-1	.
CASTSGGLNSPLHF	TRBV5-5	.
CASSPLYSGYTF	TRBV18	once
CASTLSENYGYTF	TRBV28	.
CASSPQGAYTNTGELFF	TRBV18	.
CSASLLQLETQYF	TRBV20-1	.
CASSPWGGDNNYGYTF	TRBV18	.
CATSRDQGGDTQYF	TRBV15	.
CAIRSGQGVDYGYTF	TRBV10-3	.
CASSPGRDLYNEQFF	TRBV11-2	.
CASSLSQGKNTEAFF	TRBV6-1	.
CASSRDRVNTEAFF	TRBV5-1	.
CASSYSPLTDYGYTF	TRBV6-6	.
CASSLSGRGINEQFF	TRBV18	.
CASRPEGSEGNTIYF	TRBV6-5	.
CATSTGSGLNYGHTF	TRBV15	.
CASRALNTEAFF	TRBV6-5	.
CASSVGTGSYGYTF	TRBV19	once
CAISRQGGTEAFF	TRBV10-3	.
CASSFSQGSFGYTF	TRBV28	.
CASSSLLAGGADTQYF	TRBV7-8	few
CASSLAGAGNTIYF	TRBV11-2	.
CASRSGTGNEQFF	TRBV11-2	.
CASSPREISYNEQFF	TRBV4-2	few
CASSSGGLRNTIYF	TRBV28	.
CASSPKEGPGVTQYF	TRBV18	once
CASSSVAGANVLTF	TRBV18	.
CASLDRGYVTDTQYF	TRBV19	.
CAISESTGVAFF	TRBV10-3	.
CASSRTFRLAPSSYNEQFF	TRBV19	once
CASSSRGGQINEQYF	TRBV7-6	.
CASSLAQGEGTDTQYF	TRBV5-8	.
CASSLAEAGFYNEQFF	TRBV7-6	.
CASSLGDRGGDYTF	TRBV5-1	.
CASSLNFGSFYGYTF	TRBV7-9	.
CASNRDTGELFF	TRBV9	.
CASSARSDEQYF	TRBV27	.
CASSPTDISNQPQHF	TRBV28	.
CAWSRGQEGQETQYF	TRBV30	.
CASKRDRGDTGELFF	TRBV2	.
CASSPRRGEYNEQFF	TRBV28	.
CASSRGPDRDTEAFF	TRBV19	once
CASSLRGTSTDTQYF	TRBV27	.
CASSENRGAGANVLTF	TRBV6-4	.
CASSGRGSGETQYF	TRBV13	.
CASSQDRRPNYGYTF	TRBV3-1/TRBV3-2	.
CASSFGLLGGYTF	TRBV11-2	.